This TCR beta chain was sequenced for a study of T-cell reconstitution after alpha-beta-depleted transplantation in children (dated by TCRdb to 2016 to 2018). With respect to the entire study: The study quantitatively tracked T-cell immune reconstitution after TCRalphabeta/CD19-depleted allogeneic hematopoietic cell transplantation in children using TCR repertoire profiling.

This clonotype occurred many times. Its antigen is still unknown. The sample holds no much larger clone one base away, and base qualities are not on file. Results and caveats for the whole study, not just this receptor: The high TCRbeta diversity at day 60 in some patients was ascribed to recipient T cells and intrathymic progenitors that had survived conditioning. About two months after transplant, the apparently early recovery of alphabetaT-cell counts reportedly depended on just several hundred clones that had expanded rapidly and came from non-depleted graft cells. Over the following months the frequencies of hyperexpanded clones went down, and after one year T-cell counts and TCRbeta diversity were mostly credited to newly produced T cells.

According to the study, the label for this sample's treatment or condition signals: allogeneic hematopoietic cell transplantation with graft depleted of TCRalphabeta T cells and CD19 B cells. Transplant recipients were children who received TCRalphabeta/CD19-depleted allogeneic hematopoietic cell grafts. Library method: PCR. The sequencer was an Illumina HiSeq 2500. Molecular barcoding was employed in the preparation of TCR libraries, with unique molecular identifiers being used to normalize TCRbeta repertoire quantification. TCRdb reran the public reads through fastp at Q25 and MiXCR, keeping productive beta chains. Records with the same CDR3 protein are collapsed into one entry carrying the most frequent genes and DNA. For this sample there are about 200,000 distinct CDR3 sequences; roughly 6.3% appear just once. Of the sample, approximately 4.1% is held by the ten largest clones. This TCR was recovered from a girl in the first two years of life with combined immunodeficiency, due to receive a stem cell transplant. The sequencing here drew on PBMCs, taken before TCRalphabeta/CD19-depleted stem cell transplant.

CDR3 region: CASSLSSQGNNEQFF. The base sequence is TGTGCCAGCAGTTTATCTTCCCAAGGAAACAATGAGCAGTTCTTC. The sequence joins TRBV28 to TRBJ2-1; no D gene can be assigned with confidence. Per the germline V gene, MDHEN is the CDR1 and SYDVKM is the CDR2. V loses 1 base, J loses 5 bases, and the germline ends lie 12 bases apart. Including the terminal cysteine and phenylalanine, the CDR3 comprises 15 residues. Left in the record is the CDR3 DNA by itself, 45 bases read in frame from the first base.